A selection of T cell receptor beta chains follows, all from one sample in a study of shared clonotypes between healthy human individuals. The repertoire was sequenced with immunoSEQ multiplex PCR; TCRdb's copy has only in-frame clones and lacks some. The repertoire includes roughly 2,000,000 clones, around 93% of them detected once, and under 2% sits in the top ten. Specimen: naive CD8+ T cells from PBMCs. All receptors derive from a man aged 18 to 29 in good health. Some clones in this sample may be carry-over from other donors' samples. The CDR3 runs from the conserved cysteine through the conserved F or W. A D gene is named only where the DNA matches it firmly. Size tells how often a clone was seen (once, few, many) or the class of an expanded clone, and some rows leave it out.

>-|TRBJ2-1|TRBV27|-
CASSLWQNEGNEQFF
TGTGCCAGCAGTTTATGGCAGAACGAGGGCAATGAGCAGTTCTTC
>-|TRBJ2-2|TRBV4-1|-
CASSARKGATTLNTGELFF
TGCGCCAGCAGCGCACGAAAAGGGGCGACGACCCTGAACACCGGGGAGCTGTTTTTT
>-|TRBJ1-2|TRBV9|-
CASSVSGPLNYGYTF
TGTGCCAGCAGCGTCTCGGGCCCTCTTAACTATGGCTACACCTTC
>-|TRBJ2-7|TRBV9|TRBD1
CASSESRDRDDEQYF
TGTGCCAGCAGCGAAAGCCGGGACAGGGACGACGAGCAGTACTTC
>-|TRBJ2-7|TRBV11-2|-
CASSFVGVYYEQYF
TGTGCCAGCAGCTTCGTGGGGGTCTACTACGAGCAGTACTTC
>-|TRBJ2-3|TRBV19|-
CASSSTDRSFFDTQYF
TGTGCCAGTAGCTCCACCGACAGGAGTTTTTTCGATACGCAGTATTTT
>-|TRBJ1-1|TRBV30|-
CAWSAAPGSVAFF
TGTGCCTGGAGTGCAGCGCCGGGCAGTGTAGCTTTCTTT
>-|TRBJ1-1|TRBV7-2|-
CASSLTLMNTEAFF
TGTGCCAGCAGCTTAACATTAATGAACACTGAAGCTTTCTTT
>-|TRBJ2-5|TRBV2|-
CAIWRETQYF
TGTGCCATTTGGCGAGAGACCCAGTACTTC
>-|TRBJ2-5|TRBV5-1|-
CASSLEVLETQYF
TGCGCCAGCAGCTTGGAGGTTTTAGAGACCCAGTACTTC
>-|TRBJ1-2|TRBV27|-
CATSPRVGYGYTF
TGTGCCACCTCGCCACGGGTCGGGTATGGCTACACCTTC
>-|TRBJ2-5|TRBV7-9|TRBD1
CASSPTGQGAVETQYF
TGTGCCAGCAGCCCGACCGGACAGGGGGCCGTAGAGACCCAGTACTTC
>-|TRBJ1-4|TRBV19|-
CASSPVATNEKLFF
TGTGCCAGTAGTCCAGTTGCAACTAATGAAAAACTGTTTTTT
>-|TRBJ1-1|TRBV19|-
CASSIWLDDGTEAFF
TGTGCCAGTAGTATTTGGCTAGACGATGGCACTGAAGCTTTCTTT
>-|TRBJ2-7|TRBV6-6|-
CASSYSQEGVNEQYF
TGTGCCAGCAGTTACTCTCAGGAGGGGGTAAACGAGCAGTACTTC
>few|TRBJ1-5|TRBV7-8|-
CASSLVGSVNQPQHF
TGTGCCAGCAGCTTAGTCGGGTCGGTTAATCAGCCCCAGCATTTT
>-|TRBJ2-7|TRBV5-1|-
CASSFRGGRDEQYF
TGCGCCAGCAGCTTCAGGGGAGGTCGTGATGAGCAGTACTTC
>-|TRBJ2-7|TRBV5-4|TRBD1
CASSWTGGTYEQYF
TGTGCCAGCAGCTGGACAGGGGGGACCTACGAGCAGTACTTC
>once|TRBJ1-4|TRBV4-1|-
CASSQEIVPTPNEKLFF
TGCGCCAGCAGCCAAGAGATAGTCCCAACCCCTAATGAAAAACTGTTTTTT
>-|TRBJ2-7|TRBV29-1|-
CSVVEQNLPLGEQYF
TGCAGCGTTGTTGAACAAAATCTCCCTCTGGGGGAGCAGTACTTC
>-|TRBJ2-5|TRBV28|-
CASSLPRGETQYF
TGTGCCAGCAGTTTACCCCGGGGAGAGACCCAGTACTTC
>few|TRBJ1-2|TRBV13|-
CASSLLAQYGYTF
TGTGCCAGCAGCTTACTTGCTCAATATGGCTACACCTTC
>-|TRBJ2-7|TRBV11-2|TRBD2
CASSLVTSGRPRPYEQYF
TGTGCCAGCAGCTTAGTTACTAGCGGGAGACCGCGACCCTACGAGCAGTACTTC
>-|TRBJ2-1|TRBV30|-
CAWENNEQFF
TGTGCCTGGGAGAACAATGAGCAGTTCTTC
>-|TRBJ2-7|TRBV16|-
CASSPPDPVPYEQYF
TGTGCCAGCAGCCCCCCGGACCCTGTACCCTACGAGCAGTACTTC
>once|TRBJ2-1|TRBV6-5|TRBD2
CASSLVAGGFNEQFF
TGTGCCAGCAGTCTAGTAGCGGGAGGCTTCAATGAGCAGTTCTTC
>-|TRBJ2-2|TRBV10-2|TRBD2
CASSPLAGGHERTGELFF
TGCGCCAGCAGTCCACTAGCGGGAGGCCACGAAAGAACCGGGGAGCTGTTTTTT
>-|TRBJ1-1|TRBV27|-
CASTQKGNTEAFF
TGTGCCAGCACTCAAAAGGGGAACACTGAAGCTTTCTTT
>once|TRBJ2-1|TRBV11-2|TRBD1
CASSSSGTGHNEQFF
TGTGCCAGCAGCTCCTCCGGGACAGGGCACAATGAGCAGTTCTTC
>-|TRBJ2-3|TRBV6-8|-
CASSPAISRSPLGPTDTQYF
TGTGCCAGCAGTCCAGCGATATCGAGGTCCCCCTTGGGCCCCACAGATACGCAGTATTTT
>-|TRBJ1-1|TRBV14|-
CASSQYRVTEAFF
TGTGCCAGCAGCCAATACAGGGTTACTGAAGCTTTCTTT
>-|TRBJ2-7|TRBV28|-
CASSLRGIYEQYF
TGTGCCAGCAGTTTACGCGGGATCTACGAGCAGTACTTC
>-|TRBJ1-3|TRBV4-2|-
CASTSGTITKNTIYF
TGTGCCAGCACCTCGGGGACAATCACGAAAAACACCATATATTTT
>-|TRBJ2-7|TRBV5-5|TRBD2
CASSQLAGGPWEQYF
TGTGCCAGCAGCCAACTAGCGGGAGGGCCCTGGGAGCAGTACTTC
>many|TRBJ2-3|TRBV2|TRBD1
CASSAGTASTDTQYF
TGTGCCAGCAGTGCCGGGACAGCTAGCACAGATACGCAGTATTTT
>-|TRBJ2-7|TRBV4-2|TRBD2
CASSQYGTSGYEQYF
TGTGCCAGCAGTCAATACGGGACTAGCGGTTACGAGCAGTACTTC
>-|TRBJ2-1|TRBV7-9|-
CASSGGRAFYNEQFF
TGTGCCAGCAGCGGAGGAAGGGCTTTCTACAATGAGCAGTTCTTC
>-|TRBJ2-3|TRBV12-5|TRBD2
CASGLVPAPTGASGSLDTQYF
TGTGCTAGTGGTTTGGTCCCGGCCCCTACTGGGGCTAGCGGGAGTTTGGATACGCAGTATTTT
>-|TRBJ2-7|TRBV4-2|-
CASSPGQTPEGLVENSYEQYF
TGTGCCAGCAGCCCGGGACAGACTCCGGAGGGACTAGTGGAAAACTCCTACGAGCAGTACTTC
>-|TRBJ2-3|TRBV9|-
CASSVATDTQYF
TGTGCCAGCAGCGTAGCCACAGATACGCAGTATTTT
>-|TRBJ2-7|TRBV14|-
CASSQIPRGEQYF
TGTGCCAGCAGCCAAATCCCCAGGGGCGAGCAGTACTTC
>-|TRBJ2-2|TRBV19|TRBD1
CASSVRQGAYTGELFF
TGTGCCAGTAGTGTGAGACAGGGGGCATACACCGGGGAGCTGTTTTTT
>-|TRBJ2-7|TRBV9|-
CASSVGSSLEYEQYF
TGTGCCAGCAGCGTAGGGTCGAGCCTGGAATACGAGCAGTACTTC
>-|TRBJ2-5|TRBV5-5|-
CASSLEGEGIQETQYF
TGTGCCAGCAGCTTGGAGGGGGAGGGGATCCAAGAGACCCAGTACTTC
>-|TRBJ2-5|TRBV28|-
CASSGAEETQYF
TGTGCCAGCAGCGGGGCTGAAGAGACCCAGTACTTC